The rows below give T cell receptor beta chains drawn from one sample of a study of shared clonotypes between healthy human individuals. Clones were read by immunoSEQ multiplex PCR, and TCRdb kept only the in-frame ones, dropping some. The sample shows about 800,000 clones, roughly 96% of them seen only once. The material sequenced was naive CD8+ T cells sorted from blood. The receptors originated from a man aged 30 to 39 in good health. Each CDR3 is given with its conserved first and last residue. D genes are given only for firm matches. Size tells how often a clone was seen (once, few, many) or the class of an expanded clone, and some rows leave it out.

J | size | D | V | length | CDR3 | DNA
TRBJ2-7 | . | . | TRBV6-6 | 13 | CASSQESSYEQYF | TGTGCCAGTTCGCAGGAGAGCTCCTACGAGCAGTACTTC
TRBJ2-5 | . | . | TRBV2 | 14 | CASERAAQGETQYF | TGTGCCAGCGAGAGGGCAGCCCAAGGGGAGACCCAGTACTTC
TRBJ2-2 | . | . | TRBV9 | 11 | CASSVAGELFF | TGTGCCAGCAGCGTTGCCGGGGAGCTGTTTTTT
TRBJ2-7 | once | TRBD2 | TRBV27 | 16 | CASSLDPNSGIDEQYF | TGTGCCAGCTCATTGGACCCCAACAGCGGGATAGACGAGCAGTACTTC
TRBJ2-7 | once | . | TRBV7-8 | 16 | CASSHVQSGYSYEQYF | TGTGCCAGCAGCCATGTCCAAAGCGGGTACTCCTACGAGCAGTACTTC
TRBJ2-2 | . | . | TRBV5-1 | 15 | CASSFPDAGTGELFF | TGCGCCAGCAGCTTTCCGGACGCAGGGACCGGGGAGCTGTTTTTT
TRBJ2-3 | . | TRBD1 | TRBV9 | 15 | CASSGTGTRTDTQYF | TGTGCCAGCAGCGGGACAGGAACTCGGACAGATACGCAGTATTTT
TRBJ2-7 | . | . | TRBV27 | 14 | CASSLKQSSYEQYF | TGTGCCAGCAGTCTTAAGCAGAGCTCCTACGAGCAGTACTTC
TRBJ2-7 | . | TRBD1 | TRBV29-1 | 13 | CSVEGDRIYEQYF | TGCAGCGTTGAGGGGGACAGGATCTACGAGCAGTACTTC
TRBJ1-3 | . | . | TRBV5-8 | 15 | CASSLVDYSGNTIYF | TGTGCCAGCAGCTTGGTGGATTACTCTGGAAACACCATATATTTT
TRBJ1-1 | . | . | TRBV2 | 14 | CASSEQEWNTEAFF | TGTGCCAGCAGTGAACAGGAGTGGAACACTGAAGCTTTCTTT
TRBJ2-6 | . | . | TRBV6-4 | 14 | CASSDRAGANVLTF | TGTGCCAGCAGTGACAGGGCTGGGGCCAACGTCCTGACTTTC
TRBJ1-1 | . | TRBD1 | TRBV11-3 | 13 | CASSRTGGTEAFF | TGTGCCAGCAGCAGGACAGGGGGCACTGAAGCTTTCTTT
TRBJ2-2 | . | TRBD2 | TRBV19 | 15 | CASSPTSLNTGELFF | TGTGCCAGTAGTCCGACTAGCTTGAACACCGGGGAGCTGTTTTTT
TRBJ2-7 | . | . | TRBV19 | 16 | CASSITGTGNSYEQYF | TGTGCCAGTAGTATTACCGGGACCGGGAACTCCTACGAGCAGTACTTC
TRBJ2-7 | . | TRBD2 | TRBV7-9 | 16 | CASSLAPSGRYGEQYF | TGTGCCAGCAGCTTAGCCCCCAGCGGGAGGTATGGTGAGCAGTACTTC
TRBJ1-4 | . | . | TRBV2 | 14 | CASSDLLQDEKLFF | TGTGCCAGCAGTGACCTATTACAGGATGAAAAACTGTTTTTT
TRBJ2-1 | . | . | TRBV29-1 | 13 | CSVGSGLYNEQFF | TGCAGCGTTGGTTCGGGGTTGTACAATGAGCAGTTCTTC
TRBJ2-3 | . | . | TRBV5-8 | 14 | CASSFLGTTDTQYF | TGTGCCAGCAGCTTCCTGGGAACCACAGATACGCAGTATTTT
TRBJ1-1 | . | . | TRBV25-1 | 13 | CASSEGRTTEAFF | TGTGCCAGCAGTGAAGGCAGAACCACTGAAGCTTTCTTT